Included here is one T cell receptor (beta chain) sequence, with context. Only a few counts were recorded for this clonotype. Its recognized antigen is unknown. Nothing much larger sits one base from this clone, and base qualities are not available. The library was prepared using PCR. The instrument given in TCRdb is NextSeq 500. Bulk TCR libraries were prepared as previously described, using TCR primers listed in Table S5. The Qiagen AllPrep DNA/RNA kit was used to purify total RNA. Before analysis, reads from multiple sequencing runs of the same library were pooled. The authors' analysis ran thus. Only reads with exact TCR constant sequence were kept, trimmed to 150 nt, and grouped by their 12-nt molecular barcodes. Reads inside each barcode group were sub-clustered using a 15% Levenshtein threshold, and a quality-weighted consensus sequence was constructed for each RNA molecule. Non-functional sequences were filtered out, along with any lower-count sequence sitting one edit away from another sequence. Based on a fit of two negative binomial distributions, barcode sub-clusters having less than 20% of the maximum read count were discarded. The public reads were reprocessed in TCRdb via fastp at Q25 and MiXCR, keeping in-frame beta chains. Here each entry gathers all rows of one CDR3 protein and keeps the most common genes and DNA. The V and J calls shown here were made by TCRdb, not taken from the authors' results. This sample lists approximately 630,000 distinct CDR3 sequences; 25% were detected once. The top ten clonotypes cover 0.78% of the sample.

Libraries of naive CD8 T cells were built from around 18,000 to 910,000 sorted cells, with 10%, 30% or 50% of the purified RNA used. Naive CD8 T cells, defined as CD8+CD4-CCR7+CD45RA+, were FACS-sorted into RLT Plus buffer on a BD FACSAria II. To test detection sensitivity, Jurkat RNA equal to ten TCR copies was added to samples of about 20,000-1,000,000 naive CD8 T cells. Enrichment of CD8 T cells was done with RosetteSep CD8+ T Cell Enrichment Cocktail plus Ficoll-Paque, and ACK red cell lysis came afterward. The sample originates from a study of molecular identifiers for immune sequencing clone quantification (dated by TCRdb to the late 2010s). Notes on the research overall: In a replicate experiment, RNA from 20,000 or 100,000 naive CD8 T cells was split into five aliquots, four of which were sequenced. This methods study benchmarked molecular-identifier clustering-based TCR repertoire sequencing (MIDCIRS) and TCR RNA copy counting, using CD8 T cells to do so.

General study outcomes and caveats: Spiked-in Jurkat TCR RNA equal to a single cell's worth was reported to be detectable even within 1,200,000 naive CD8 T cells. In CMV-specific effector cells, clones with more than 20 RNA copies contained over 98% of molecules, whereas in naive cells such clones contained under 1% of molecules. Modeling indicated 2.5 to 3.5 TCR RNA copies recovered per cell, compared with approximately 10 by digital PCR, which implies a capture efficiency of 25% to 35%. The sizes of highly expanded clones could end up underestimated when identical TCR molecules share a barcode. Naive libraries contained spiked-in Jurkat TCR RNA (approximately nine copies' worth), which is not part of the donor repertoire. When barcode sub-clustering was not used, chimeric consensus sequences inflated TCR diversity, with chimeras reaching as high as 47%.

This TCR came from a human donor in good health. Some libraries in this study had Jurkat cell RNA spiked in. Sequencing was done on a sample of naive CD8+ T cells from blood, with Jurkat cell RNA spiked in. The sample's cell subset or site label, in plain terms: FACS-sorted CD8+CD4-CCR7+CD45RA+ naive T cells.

CDR3 protein: CAWSVGSGRSNEQFF. The DNA sequence is TGTGCCTGGAGTGTCGGTAGCGGGAGGTCCAATGAGCAGTTCTTC. The rearranged segments are TRBV30 and TRBJ2-1, and TRBD2 matches 10 of the central bases. CDR1 and CDR2 (GTSNPN, SVGIG) derive from the germline V gene (reference sequence). After removal of 0 bases from V and 6 bases from J, the junction retains 5 bases not matched to a gene. The CDR3 goes from the cysteine to the phenylalanine over 15 residues. Only the CDR3 portion is preserved as DNA: 45 bases, with reading frame beginning at the first base.